The entry that follows covers one T cell receptor beta chain sequence. TCRdb's copy holds only in-frame clones and misses some; the assay was immunoSEQ multiplex PCR. The table has under 2,000 clones, roughly 89% seen once. These data come from a study of tumor T cells in aggressive B-cell lymphoma. V was pared by 8 bases and J by 3 bases, with 4 bases of the junction left unmatched. The CDR3 consists of 14 residues. Germline assignment: CDR1 LNHDA and CDR2 SQIVND (reference sequence). The clonotype comes from an adult with diffuse large B cell lymphoma. Material for sequencing was tumor tissue. This chain joins TRBV19 and TRBJ2-3, with 11 bases matching TRBD1. CDR3 amino acids: CASAGDRGTDTQYF. The CDR3, as DNA: TGTGCCAGTGCGGGGGACAGGGGGACAGATACGCAGTATTTT.